The present TCR beta chain was sequenced within a study of glioma-infiltrating T cells. For the study at large: Dexamethasone exposure before glioma surgery was limited to six or fewer days. Whole-study results and caveats: Very few CDR3 sequences were shared between tissue and blood. Patients with low tissue-blood divergence carried a signature set of shared blood CDR3 motifs.

Germline assignment: CDR1 MNHEY and CDR2 SMNVEV (reference sequence). The CDR3 consists of 15 residues. With V trimmed by 5 bases and J by 7 bases, 8 bases remained unmatched. The table lists this clonotype with many counts. Antigen unknown. Using RNA template, CDR3s of TCR alpha and beta were amplified with iRepertoire arm-PCR. Input was about 85-400 ng of tissue mRNA or PBMC total RNA. TCRdb reprocessed the multiplex PCR reads with MiXCR, giving one entry per CDR3 protein. The sample holds roughly 350,000 distinct CDR3 sequences; 35% to 45% are singletons and the top ten take 9.5% to 15%. The sequence derives from a human donor with low-grade glioma or glioblastoma, undergoing nonglioma brain surgery, or in good health (not recorded which). What was sequenced was glioma tissue, nonneoplastic brain tissue, or PBMCs (not recorded which). V usage is TRBV27 and J usage is TRBJ2-4; 10 bases fit TRBD1. In DNA, the CDR3 is TGTGCCAGCAGTCGACAGGGGGCGGCGGGGAACATTCAGTACTTC. Its translation is CASSRQGAAGNIQYF.